This is a list of T cell receptor beta chains from one sample in a study of blood T cell repertoires in COVID-19. Profiled with immunoSEQ multiplex PCR; TCRdb holds only in-frame clones, not every one. The sample records some 170,000 clones, 85% to 95% being singletons. The sample comprised peripheral blood. All receptors derive from a woman in her sixties or seventies with COVID-19, enrolled during active disease. Both conserved end residues are part of each CDR3. The order of the fields is clone size, J gene, D gene, V gene, CDR3 length, CDR3 DNA, CDR3 protein. D genes are given only for firm matches. Rows give clone size only sometimes, using once, few, many, or a class for an expanded clone.

>-|TRBJ2-1|-|TRBV11-2|15
TGTGCCAGCAGCTTAGCCGGGGGTGGTTACAATGAGCAGTTCTTC
CASSLAGGGYNEQFF
>-|TRBJ1-3|-|TRBV6-2/TRBV6-3|20
TGTGCCAGCAGTTACCCCAACGTCCAGGGGTTTGGTCGGCGTGGAAACACCATATATTTT
CASSYPNVQGFGRRGNTIYF
>-|TRBJ2-1|-|TRBV21-1|15
TGTGCCTCTAATCAGGGGACTAGCATCGGTAATGAGCAGTTCTTC
CASNQGTSIGNEQFF
>few|TRBJ2-7|TRBD1|TRBV6-6|16
TGTGCCAGCAGTTACTCGTCAGGGGGTCCCTCCTACGAGCAGTACTTC
CASSYSSGGPSYEQYF
>-|TRBJ1-2|-|TRBV12-3/TRBV12-4|13
TGTGCCAGCAGTTCGGGAAATTTAGGTGGCTACACCTTC
CASSSGNLGGYTF
>-|TRBJ1-5|TRBD1|TRBV2|14
TGTGCCAGCGGCACGCAGGGGGAAAATCAGCCCCAGCATTTT
CASGTQGENQPQHF
>few|TRBJ2-1|TRBD1|TRBV4-2|15
TGTGCCAGCAGCCAAGATGAGGGGGCGCACAATGAGCAGTTCTTC
CASSQDEGAHNEQFF
>-|TRBJ1-4|TRBD1|TRBV7-9|14
TGTGCCAGCAGCCCGGGACAGGTGAATGAAAAACTGTTTTTT
CASSPGQVNEKLFF
>-|TRBJ2-5|TRBD1|TRBV5-4|14
TGTGCCAGCAGTCCGCAGGGGGCAGACGAGACCCAGTACTTC
CASSPQGADETQYF
>-|TRBJ2-2|-|TRBV18|15
TGTGCCAGCTCACCACTCCCCCAGGCCACCGGGGAGCTGTTTTTT
CASSPLPQATGELFF
>-|TRBJ1-1|-|TRBV12-3/TRBV12-4|11
TGTGCCACATCGGCGGACACTGAAGCTTTCTTT
CATSADTEAFF
>-|TRBJ1-2|TRBD1|TRBV4-2|15
TGTGCCAGCAGCCAAAACCCCGGGACAGGGTCTGGCTACACCTTC
CASSQNPGTGSGYTF
>-|TRBJ2-5|-|TRBV7-9|16
TGTGCCAGCAGCTTTGGGCGGGGGCCCGATTTTCAGACCCAGTACTTC
CASSFGRGPDFQTQYF
>-|TRBJ1-2|-|TRBV25-1|14
TGTGCCAGCAGTGAATTCGTCAGGGGTGAGAGCTACACCTTC
CASSEFVRGESYTF
>-|TRBJ2-5|TRBD1|TRBV7-9|15
TGTGCCAGCAGCTTCTCGGGACAGGCAGGGGAGACCCAGTACTTC
CASSFSGQAGETQYF